This T cell receptor (beta chain) was found in a study of CD8 T cells in ankylosing spondylitis. This clonotype was counted at least ten times. What it binds is unknown. TCRdb redid the calling of the 5' RACE reads with MiXCR, one entry per CDR3 protein. In the table there are 400,000 to 450,000 distinct CDR3 sequences, about a sixth of which are singletons. CDR1 and CDR2 from the germline V gene are MNHEY and SMNVEV (reference sequence). The V and J ends lost 5 bases and 4 bases, in that order; junction bases with no gene match: 5. The CDR3 covers 14 residues. Study-wide points: Made up of 7 to 9 highly homologous variants, a TCR beta motif appeared characteristic of ankylosing spondylitis blood.

The sequence derives from a male donor with ankylosing spondylitis. The rearrangement links TRBV27 to TRBJ1-1, with TRBD1 matching 9 bases. Source material: blood, either unsorted or a sorted T cell fraction (not recorded which). CDR3 in DNA: TGTGCCAGCAGTCTGGGGACAGGGTTCACTGAAGCTTTCTTT. This translates into CASSLGTGFTEAFF.